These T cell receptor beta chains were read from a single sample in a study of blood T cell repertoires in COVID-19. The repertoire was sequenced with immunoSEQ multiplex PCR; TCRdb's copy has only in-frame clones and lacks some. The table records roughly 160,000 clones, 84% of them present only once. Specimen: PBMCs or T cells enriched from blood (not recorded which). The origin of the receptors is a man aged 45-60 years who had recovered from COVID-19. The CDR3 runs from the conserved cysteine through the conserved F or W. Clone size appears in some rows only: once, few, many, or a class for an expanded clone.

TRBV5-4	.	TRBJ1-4	CASSLPGQGGEKLFF
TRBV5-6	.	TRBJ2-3	CASSLSASGGPRF
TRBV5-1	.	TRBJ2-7	CASSLISEVGYEQYF
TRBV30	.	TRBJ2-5	CAVVEGGLPETQYF
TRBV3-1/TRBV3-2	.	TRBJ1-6	CASSQDLQASSYNSPLHF
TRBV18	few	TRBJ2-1	CASSPAGNEQFF
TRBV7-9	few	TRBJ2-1	CASSPSGRAYNEQFF
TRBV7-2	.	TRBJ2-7	CASSLDRGDEQYF
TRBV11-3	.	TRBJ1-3	CASSLGGPGHAGNTIYF
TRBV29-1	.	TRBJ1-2	CSVPDRRLYGYTF
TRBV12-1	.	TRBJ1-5	CASSAPSVNQPQHF
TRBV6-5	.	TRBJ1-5	CASSFDRAFQPQHF
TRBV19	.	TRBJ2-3	CASGSQGYTQYF
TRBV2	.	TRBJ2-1	CASSLGSVSGYNEQFF
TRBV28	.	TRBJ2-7	CASRKGGGKASSSYEQYF
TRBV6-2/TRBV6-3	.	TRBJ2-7	CASSYSGQGGYEQYF
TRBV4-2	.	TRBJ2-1	CASSQDLAGDNEQFF
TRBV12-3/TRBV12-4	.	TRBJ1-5	CASSLLSDQPQHF
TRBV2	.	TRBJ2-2	CASVVEGTNTGELFF
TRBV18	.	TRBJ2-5	CASSPSEGGQRETQYF
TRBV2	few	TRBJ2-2	CASGTGRVGELFF
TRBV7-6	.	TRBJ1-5	CASSPRQGASHQPQHF
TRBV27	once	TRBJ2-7	CATNRGDEQYF
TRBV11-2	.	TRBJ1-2	CASSLRGGVSYTF
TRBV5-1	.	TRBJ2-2	CASSRGGTGELFF
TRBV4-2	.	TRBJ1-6	CASSQDKGGSPLHF
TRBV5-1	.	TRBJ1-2	CASSTGQGGYGYTF
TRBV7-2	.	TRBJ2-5	CASSARLAGRKETQYF
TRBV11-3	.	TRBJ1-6	CASREGPNSPLHF
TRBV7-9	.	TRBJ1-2	CASSQMGQSYGYTF
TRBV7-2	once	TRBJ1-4	CASSEGARGANEKLFF
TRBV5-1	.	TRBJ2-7	CASSLIAFTNYEQYF
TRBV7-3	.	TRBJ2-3	CASSYTGTIPSTDTQYF
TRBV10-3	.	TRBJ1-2	CAISEEGAGGYTF
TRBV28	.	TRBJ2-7	CASTRGGGGSYEQYF
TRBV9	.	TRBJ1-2	CASSSHSGPPGYTF
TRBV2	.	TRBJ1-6	CATNPAGNSPLHF
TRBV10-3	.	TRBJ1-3	CAISEMGTGSGNTIYF
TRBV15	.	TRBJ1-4	CATSRGGRLGEKLFF
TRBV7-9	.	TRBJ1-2	CASSLTGSYGYTF
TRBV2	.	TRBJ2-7	CAGRTDRGLNYYEQYF
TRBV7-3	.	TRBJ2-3	CASSLSPGGPSTDTQYF
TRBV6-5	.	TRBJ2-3	CASSRTGSTDTQYF
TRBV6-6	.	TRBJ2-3	CASQREITSTDTQYF